This TCR beta chain is drawn from a study of regulatory T cells in long-lasting Graves disease. Study-level results: Those with persistent disease had in common more public clonotypes (around 2,500) than new patients (roughly 1,000).

Germline V gives CDR1 SNHLY, CDR2 FYNNEI. The V gene lost 7 bases and the J gene lost 2 bases, with 5 bases spanning the gap. The CDR3 consists of 11 residues. This clonotype was counted at least ten times. Its antigen remains unidentified. With iRepertoire HTBI primers and Arm-PCR of CDR3 regions, TCR beta libraries were built. TCRdb passed the multiplex PCR reads through MiXCR, listing each CDR3 protein once. The data show 350,000 to 500,000 distinct CDR3 sequences, roughly a fifth seen once. Documented time point: persistent/refractory GD, antithyroid drugs over 5 years with positive TRAb. PBMC RNA served as the TCR library source.

The V call is TRBV2, the J call TRBJ1-1; unclear D gene. The sample here was peripheral blood mononuclear cells (PBMCs), taken when the disease was refractory, from a patient treated with antithyroid drugs. The sequence came from a female donor with Graves disease. The CDR3, as DNA: TGTGCCAGCACCAAAAACACTGAAGCTTTCTTT. As protein: CASTKNTEAFF.